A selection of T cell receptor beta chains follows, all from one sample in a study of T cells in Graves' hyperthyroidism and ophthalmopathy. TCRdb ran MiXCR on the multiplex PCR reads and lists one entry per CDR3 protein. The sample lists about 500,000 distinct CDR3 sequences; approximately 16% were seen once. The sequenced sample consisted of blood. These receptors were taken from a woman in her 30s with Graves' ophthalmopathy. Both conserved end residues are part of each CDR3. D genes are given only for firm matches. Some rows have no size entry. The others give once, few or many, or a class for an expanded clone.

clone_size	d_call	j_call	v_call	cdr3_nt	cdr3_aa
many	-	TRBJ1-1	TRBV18	TGTGCCAGCTCACCATTTGAGATGCCTGCTTTCTTT	CASSPFEMPAFF
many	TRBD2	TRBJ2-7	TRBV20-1	TGCAGTGCTAGAGCTCCGCTGGGGGGGACCTCCTACGAGCAGTACTTC	CSARAPLGGTSYEQYF
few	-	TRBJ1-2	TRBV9	TGTGCCAGCAGCGTAGGGCGAGGTTTGGACTATGGCTACACCTTC	CASSVGRGLDYGYTF
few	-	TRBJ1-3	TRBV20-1	TGCAGTGCTACCGGGACCTCCTCTGGAAACACCATATATTTT	CSATGTSSGNTIYF
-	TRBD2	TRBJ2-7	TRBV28	TGTGCCAGCAGCCGAAGACTAGCGGGAGGAAGGAGCTCCTACGAGCAGTACTTC	CASSRRLAGGRSSYEQYF
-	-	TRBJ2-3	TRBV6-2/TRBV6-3	TGTGCCAGCAGGGGGTTGTTATCAGATACGCAGTATTTT	CASRGLLSDTQYF
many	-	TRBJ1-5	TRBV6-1	TGTGCCAGCCCTCGCCCGATTCCGGGTAGCAATCAGCCCCAGCATTTT	CASPRPIPGSNQPQHF
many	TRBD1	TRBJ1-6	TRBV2	TGTGCCAGCACCGGGACAGCAAATTCACCCCTCCACTTT	CASTGTANSPLHF
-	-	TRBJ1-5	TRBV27	TGTGCCAGCAGTTTATTAGGGGATAGCAATCAGCCCCAGCATTTT	CASSLLGDSNQPQHF
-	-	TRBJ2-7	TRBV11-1	TGTGCCAGCAGCTTCCCGGCTAGCCCCCTCTACGAGCAGTACTTC	CASSFPASPLYEQYF
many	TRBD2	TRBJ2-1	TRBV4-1	TGCGCCAGCAGCCAAGATCGGACTAGCGGGAGTGGTGAGCAGTTCTTC	CASSQDRTSGSGEQFF
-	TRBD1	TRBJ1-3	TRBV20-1	TGCAGTGCCTCAGGGGGATCTGGAAACACCATATATTTT	CSASGGSGNTIYF
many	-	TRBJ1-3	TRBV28	TGTGCCAGCACCACTACCCCTGGCTCTGGAAACACCATATATTTT	CASTTTPGSGNTIYF